This entry lists 32 T cell receptor beta chains sequenced from one sample in a study of T cell responses to AZD1222 COVID-19 vaccine. Sequenced by immunoSEQ multiplex PCR; TCRdb stores in-frame clones only, minus some. The table includes roughly 97,000 clones, about 89% detected once. The input for sequencing was peripheral blood, taken on day 0 of AZD1222 vaccination. The receptors shown here come from an adult in good health.

This clone was recorded only once. The J gene is TRBJ2-7, the V gene TRBV4-3; no clear D gene. Germline V gene lookup returns CDR1 LGHNA and CDR2 YSLEER. V was clipped by 0 bases and J by 2 bases, with 14 bases between them. The CDR3 length is 16 residues. The CDR3 DNA sequence: TGCGCCAGCAGCCAAGATCTCCCAGCGCTTGCCTACGAGCAGTACTTC. This encodes CASSQDLPALAYEQYF.

This clone was counted only a few times. The rearrangement joins TRBV28 to TRBJ2-7, with a possible D match to TRBD1 (5 bases). CDR1 MDHEN and CDR2 SYDVKM come from the germline V gene. The CDR3 is 15 amino acids. Trimming cost V 5 bases and J 1 base, with 15 bases left between them. The CDR3 is CASSPRRGQSYEQYF. In DNA, the CDR3 is TGTGCCAGCAGTCCGCGAAGGGGTCAGTCCTACGAGCAGTACTTC.

The CDR3 reads CASSPLAGEPYEQYF. As DNA, the CDR3 is TGTGCCAGCAGTCCTCTAGCGGGGGAACCCTACGAGCAGTACTTC. This chain links TRBV6-9 with TRBJ2-7, with 10 nucleotides matching TRBD2. J was trimmed by 2 bases and V by 5 bases; bases with no gene match: 6. Germline CDR1 is MNHGY and CDR2 is SVAAGI. The length of the CDR3 is 15 residues.

V is TRBV3-1 (or the pseudogene TRBV3-2) and J is TRBJ2-3; no clear D gene. V shed 3 bases and J shed 1 base, with 11 bases lying between them. Germline values: CDR1 LGHDT, CDR2 YNNKEL (reference sequence). The CDR3 covers 15 residues. CDR3 in amino acids: CASSHVRRGTDTQYF. The CDR3 nucleotides are TGTGCCAGCAGCCACGTTAGGCGCGGCACAGATACGCAGTATTTT.

This rearrangement joins TRBV9 to TRBJ2-1; 9 nucleotides match TRBD2. The CDR3 extends over 16 amino acids. The ends lost 0 bases at V and 8 bases at J; junction bases unmatched: 9. From germline, CDR1 is SGDLS and CDR2 YYNGEE. The DNA for the CDR3 is TGTGCCAGCAGCGTAGTAAGCGGGAGGCCCTTAGATGAGCAGTTCTTC. Amino acids: CASSVVSGRPLDEQFF.

This clone was seen once. The chain couples TRBV5-1 to TRBJ2-5; D not resolved. CDR1 and CDR2 from the germline V gene are SGHRS and YFSETQ. V shed 5 bases and J shed 1 base, with 6 bases lying between them. This CDR3 spans 12 amino acids. This CDR3 reads CASRELQETQYF. The CDR3 DNA follows: TGCGCCAGCAGAGAACTCCAAGAGACCCAGTACTTC.

The chain joins TRBV4-1 to TRBJ2-3, with TRBD1 matching over 11 bases. CDR1 and CDR2 from the germline V gene are MGHRA and YSYEKL. The J segment lost 5 bases and the V segment lost 0 bases, leaving 10 bases of the junction unmatched. The CDR3 length is 18 residues. For the CDR3, the DNA is TGCGCCAGCAGCCAAGAGTTGAGGACAGGGGGCTGGATAGATACGCAGTATTTT. Its protein product is CASSQELRTGGWIDTQYF.

This sequence joins TRBV11-2 and TRBJ2-1; 11 bases map to TRBD2. V lost 5 bases, J lost 8 bases, and 8 bases stayed unmatched. The germline V gene has CDR1 SGHAT and CDR2 FQNNGV. This CDR3 contains 15 residues. The CDR3 DNA sequence: TGTGCCAGCAGCCTAACTAGCGGGGGAGGGCATGAGCAGTTCTTC. Encoded protein: CASSLTSGGGHEQFF.

Turning to this clone: This same CDR3 is encoded by further DNA sequences in the sample. The chain uses TRBV6-2 or TRBV6-3 and TRBJ1-5; the D gene is possibly TRBD1 (5 bases). Germline CDR1 and CDR2: MNHEY and SVGEGT. CDR3 length equals 15 residues. The V gene lost 2 bases and the J gene lost 2 bases, with 10 bases spanning the gap. CDR3 protein: CASSYGGSGNQPQHF. The CDR3 DNA follows: TGTGCCAGCAGTTACGGGGGATCGGGCAATCAGCCCCAGCATTTT.

This rearrangement joins TRBV3-1 (or the pseudogene TRBV3-2) to TRBJ1-1; TRBD1 might be the D (5 bases). Trimming took off 3 bases at V and 4 bases at J, with 9 bases between the two ends. The CDR3 loop spans 13 amino acids. Germline CDR1 reads LGHDT; CDR2 reads YNNKEL (reference sequence). For the CDR3, the DNA is TGTGCCAGCAGCCAGGAGGGGTTCACTGAAGCTTTCTTT. Translation: CASSQEGFTEAFF.

V gene TRBV19 combines with J gene TRBJ1-5, with 10 bases that match TRBD1. The CDR3 covers 15 residues. J gave up 3 bases and V 6 bases, and 5 bases lay outside the gene matches. Germline V CDR1 and CDR2: LNHDA, SQIVND (reference sequence). The CDR3 spells CASRSGTGVNQPQHF. Here the CDR3 DNA reads TGTGCCAGTAGGTCCGGGACAGGGGTCAATCAGCCCCAGCATTTT.

The J gene is TRBJ1-6, the V gene TRBV10-1; D is possibly TRBD1 (5 bases). The CDR3 consists of 16 residues. With 7 bases removed from V and 8 bases from J, the gap between germline ends came to 21 bases. CDR1 and CDR2 from the germline V gene are WNHNN and SYGVQD (reference sequence). CDR3 sequence: CASTHPVEGIYSPLHF. As DNA, the CDR3 is TGCGCCAGCACCCACCCTGTGGAGGGGATATATTCACCCCTCCACTTT.

This clone was observed a few times. J is TRBJ1-5 and V is TRBV10-3; D might be TRBD1 (5 bases). Trimming removed 2 bases at V and 0 bases at J, with 14 bases between. CDR3 length equals 17 residues. Germline V lookup: CDR1 ENHRY, CDR2 SYGVKD. The CDR3 coding sequence is TGTGCCATCAGTGAGACCCCAGGGACTCATAGCAATCAGCCCCAGCATTTT. Protein product: CAISETPGTHSNQPQHF.

As DNA, the CDR3 is TGTGCCAGCAGATCGGGAGGGGCCACAGATACGCAGTATTTT. Translated: CASRSGGATDTQYF. The V gene is TRBV7-3, the J gene TRBJ2-3, with 8 bases lining up with TRBD2. The ends lost 6 bases at V and 2 bases at J; junction bases unmatched: 4. Germline CDR1 is SGHTA and CDR2 is FQGTGA. The CDR3 has 14 amino acids.

V gene TRBV9 combines with J gene TRBJ1-2; 7 nucleotides line up with TRBD1. Germline V gene data show CDR1 as SGDLS and CDR2 as YYNGEE. Losses at the gene ends were 3 bases for V and 2 bases for J; bases not matched to a gene: 7. This CDR3 comprises 15 residues. CDR3 coding DNA: TGTGCCAGCAGCGCCGGACAGGACGTAAACTATGGCTACACCTTC. It codes for CASSAGQDVNYGYTF. Variable domain in full (rest from reference TRBV9 and TRBJ1-2): DSGVTQTPKHLITATGQRVTLRCSPRSGDLSVYWYQQSLDQGLQFLIQYYNGEERAKGNILERFSAQQFPDLHSELNLSSLELGDSALYFCASSAGQDVNYGYTFGSGTRLTVV.

The rearrangement links TRBV14 to TRBJ1-1; maybe TRBD1 (5 bases). Germline-derived CDR1 and CDR2 are SGHDN and FVKESK. The V and J ends lost 3 bases and 8 bases respectively, with 10 bases between them. The CDR3 runs 12 residues. CDR3 sequence (DNA): TGTGCCAGCAGCCATTGGGACGGGGAAGCTTTCTTT. It is translated as CASSHWDGEAFF.

The chain carries TRBV24-1 and TRBJ2-5; 7 bases fit TRBD1. Looked up from germline, CDR1 is KGHDR and CDR2 is SFDVKD. The V and J ends lost 0 bases and 5 bases, in that order; junction bases with no gene match: 11. The CDR3 consists of 17 residues. The CDR3 nucleotides are TGTGCCACCAGTGATTTGAAAAGGGGGCGCGGAGTGGAGACCCAGTACTTC. It specifies CATSDLKRGRGVETQYF.

The rearrangement links TRBV19 to TRBJ2-2; TRBD1 agrees at 10 bases. Trimming cost V 5 bases and J 3 bases; bases outside gene matches: 12. Germline V lookup: CDR1 LNHDA, CDR2 SQIVND (reference sequence). The CDR3 runs to 18 residues. In nucleotides, the CDR3 is TGTGCCAGTAGTGAAAGACAGGGGGCCCCACACCACACCGGGGAGCTGTTTTTT. Its protein is CASSERQGAPHHTGELFF. Full variable domain (remainder filled in from reference TRBV19 and TRBJ2-2): DGGITQSPKYLFRKEGQNVTLSCEQNLNHDAMYWYRQDPGQGLRLIYYSQIVNDFQKGDIAEGYSVSREKKESFPLTVTSAQKNPTAFYLCASSERQGAPHHTGELFFGEGSRLTVL.

J is TRBJ1-2 and V is TRBV2; TRBD1 matches at 10 bases. V dropped 5 bases and J dropped 2; count of bases not matched to a gene: 5. This CDR3 comprises 15 residues. Germline values: CDR1 SNHLY, CDR2 FYNNEI. DNA of the CDR3: TGTGCCAGCAGTACTGGACAGGGGGTCAACTATGGCTACACCTTC. This codes for CASSTGQGVNYGYTF.

The chain has TRBV6-6 and TRBJ1-5, with D possibly matching TRBD1 (6 bases). Deletions cut 5 bases from V and 5 bases from J, with 13 bases between. CDR3 length: 14 amino acids. The germline V gene encodes CDR1 MNHNY and CDR2 SVGAGI (reference sequence). CDR3 DNA: TGTGCCAGCAGTCGAGGACAGTCAGATCAGCCCCAGCATTTT. It translates to CASSRGQSDQPQHF.

The genes are TRBV7-3 and TRBJ1-1; TRBD1 is a possible D gene (5 bases). The CDR3 is 14 residues long. Germline V CDR1 and CDR2: SGHTA, FQGTGA. The germline V and J ends were trimmed by 5 bases and 6 bases, with 16 bases remaining between them. The CDR3 loop reads CASSESRDRAEAFF. DNA for the CDR3: TGTGCCAGCAGCGAAAGCAGGGATCGAGCTGAAGCTTTCTTT.

The chain joins TRBV18 to TRBJ1-6; tentative D call: TRBD1 (5 bases). CDR1 and CDR2 from the germline V gene are KGHSH and LQKENI. Between the trimmed V and J ends, which lost 3 bases and 7 bases, there was a span of 7 bases. This CDR3 spans 13 amino acids. CDR3 in DNA: TGTGCCAGCTCACCTAGGGACAATTCACCCCTCCACTTT. Protein: CASSPRDNSPLHF.

The rearrangement links TRBV28 to TRBJ2-7, with TRBD2 matching over 10 bases. The CDR3 totals 13 residues. CDR1 MDHEN and CDR2 SYDVKM come from the germline V gene. V gave up 10 bases and J gave up 2 bases; unmatched junction bases: 5. Here the CDR3 DNA reads TGTGCCACCACAGCGGGAGGGCCCTACGAGCAGTACTTC. As protein: CATTAGGPYEQYF.

J is TRBJ2-2 and V is TRBV7-9; D is ambiguous. Trimming took 2 bases from V and 4 from J, leaving 5 bases between them. The CDR3 totals 13 residues. The germline V gene has CDR1 SEHNR and CDR2 FQNEAQ (reference sequence). CDR3 sequence reads: CASSLSGTGELFF. Here the CDR3 DNA reads TGTGCCAGCAGCTTATCGGGCACCGGGGAGCTGTTTTTT.

The genes are TRBV6-5 and TRBJ1-2; 7 bases agree with TRBD1. The CDR3 is 15 residues long. V trimming: 6 bases; J trimming: 2 bases; junction bases outside the gene matches: 9. Germline loops: CDR1 MNHEY, CDR2 SVGAGI. This CDR3 is CASRLTGVLNYGYTF. CDR3 coding DNA: TGTGCCAGCAGGCTCACAGGGGTATTGAACTATGGCTACACCTTC.

This chain links TRBV7-2 with TRBJ2-1; 10 bases agree with TRBD2. The trim removed 5 bases at V and 13 bases at J, leaving 11 bases unmatched. The germline V gene encodes CDR1 SGHTA and CDR2 FQGNSA. CDR3 length: 14 amino acids. CDR3 protein: CASSPGLAGELQFF. CDR3 nucleotide sequence: TGTGCCAGCAGCCCGGGCCTAGCGGGAGAGCTCCAGTTCTTC.

This chain connects TRBV7-3 to TRBJ2-3, with D maybe TRBD2 (5 bases). This CDR3 has 13 residues. The germline CDR1 and CDR2 sequences are SGHTA and FQGTGA. The V and J ends lost 4 bases and 6 bases respectively, with 11 bases between them. For the CDR3, the DNA is TGTGCCAGCAGCTCGCATGGGAGTGATACGCAGTATTTT. The encoded protein is CASSSHGSDTQYF.

The chain carries TRBV5-1 and TRBJ1-6; TRBD1 matches 8 bases. Trimming took 5 bases from V and 10 from J; bases not matched to a gene: 14. Germline V gene lookup returns CDR1 SGHRS and CDR2 YFSETQ. The CDR3 is made up of 16 amino acids. CDR3 sequence (DNA): TGCGCCAGCAGATCGGCCCTGGGACAGGTACGATCACCCCTCCACTTT. Its protein is CASRSALGQVRSPLHF.

V usage is TRBV19 and J usage is TRBJ1-4; TRBD1 matches at 7 bases. The junction had 3 bases not matched to a gene; V was cut back by 4 bases and J by 7 bases. Germline CDR1 LNHDA, CDR2 SQIVND (reference sequence). The CDR3 has 13 residues. CDR3 amino acids: CASSTTGTEKLFF. As DNA, the CDR3 is TGTGCCAGTAGTACGACAGGGACTGAAAAACTGTTTTTT.

The V gene is TRBV19, the J gene TRBJ1-2, with a tentative D call TRBD1 (6 bases). CDR3 length equals 17 residues. CDR1 LNHDA and CDR2 SQIVND come from the germline V gene (reference sequence). V was shortened by 1 base and J by 2 bases, with 17 bases between the two germline ends. CDR3 protein: CASSIGGRQVHNYGYTF. The DNA of the CDR3 is TGTGCCAGTAGTATAGGAGGGCGACAGGTTCACAACTATGGCTACACCTTC.

The chain recombines TRBV4-3 with TRBJ1-6, with a tentative D call TRBD1 (5 bases). V lost 1 base and J lost 7, with 11 bases in between. This CDR3 contains 15 residues. Germline V CDR1 and CDR2: LGHNA, YSLEER. The CDR3 reads CASSQGPRENSPLHF. The CDR3 DNA sequence: TGCGCCAGCAGCCAAGGGCCCAGGGAGAATTCACCCCTCCACTTT.

This rearrangement joins TRBV5-1 to TRBJ1-4, with D possibly being TRBD1 (5 bases). V lost 0 bases, J lost 0 bases, and 15 bases lay in between. Per germline, CDR1 SGHRS and CDR2 YFSETQ. The CDR3 contains 18 residues. Here the CDR3 DNA reads TGCGCCAGCAGCTTGGGCAGGGAACTGTATGCAACTAATGAAAAACTGTTTTTT. It encodes CASSLGRELYATNEKLFF.